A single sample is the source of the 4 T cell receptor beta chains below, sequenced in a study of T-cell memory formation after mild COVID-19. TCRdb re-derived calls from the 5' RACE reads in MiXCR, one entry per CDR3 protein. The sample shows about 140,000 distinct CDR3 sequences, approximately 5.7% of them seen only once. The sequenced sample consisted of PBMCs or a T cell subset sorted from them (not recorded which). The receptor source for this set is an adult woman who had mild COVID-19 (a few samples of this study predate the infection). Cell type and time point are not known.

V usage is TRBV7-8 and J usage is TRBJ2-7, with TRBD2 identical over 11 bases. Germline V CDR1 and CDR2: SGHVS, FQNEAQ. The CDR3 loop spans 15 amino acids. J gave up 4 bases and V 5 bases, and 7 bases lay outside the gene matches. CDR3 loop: CASSMTSGVVYEQYF. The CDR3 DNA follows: TGTGCCAGCAGCATGACTAGCGGGGTAGTTTACGAGCAGTACTTC. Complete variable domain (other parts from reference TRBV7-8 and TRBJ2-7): GAGVSQSPRYKVAKRGQDVALRCDPISGHVSLFWYQQALGQGPEFLTYFQNEAQLDKSGLPSDRFFAERPEGSVSTLKIQRTQQEDSAVYLCASSMTSGVVYEQYFGPGTRLTVT.

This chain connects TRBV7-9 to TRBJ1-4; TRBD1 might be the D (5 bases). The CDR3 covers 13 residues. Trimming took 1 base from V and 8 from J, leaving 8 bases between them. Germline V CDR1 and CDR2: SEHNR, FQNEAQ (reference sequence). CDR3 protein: CASSLGTPEKLFF. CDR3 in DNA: TGTGCCAGCAGCTTAGGGACACCAGAAAAACTGTTTTTT.

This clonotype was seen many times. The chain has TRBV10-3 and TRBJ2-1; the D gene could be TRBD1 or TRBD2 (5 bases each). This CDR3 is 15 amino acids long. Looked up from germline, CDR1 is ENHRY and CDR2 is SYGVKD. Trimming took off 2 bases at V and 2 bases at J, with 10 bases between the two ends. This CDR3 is CAISEGTPPYNEQFF. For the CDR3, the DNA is TGTGCCATCAGTGAGGGGACCCCCCCCTACAATGAGCAGTTCTTC.

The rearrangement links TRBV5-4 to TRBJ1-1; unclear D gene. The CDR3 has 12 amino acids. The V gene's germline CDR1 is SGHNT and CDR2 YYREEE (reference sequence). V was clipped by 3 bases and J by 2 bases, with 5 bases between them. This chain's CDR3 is CASSSKNTEAFF. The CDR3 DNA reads TGTGCCAGCAGCTCCAAAAACACTGAAGCTTTCTTT.